This TCR beta chain came from a study of T cells in localized non-small cell lung cancer. Sequencing used immunoSEQ multiplex PCR; TCRdb keeps in-frame clones, though not all of them. Counted here are roughly 30,000 clones, 85% to 90% occurring once; the ten biggest clones make up 3.5% to 5%. This sequence originates from a woman aged 35-75 years with stage I lung adenocarcinoma. The sequencing used peripheral blood, collected before any cancer treatment.

The CDR3 spells CASSLDRGFHSGNTIYF. CDR3 in DNA: TGTGCCAGCAGCTTGGACAGGGGTTTCCACTCTGGAAACACCATATATTTT. V is TRBV11-2 and J is TRBJ1-3; 9 bases match TRBD1. There are 17 residues in the CDR3. CDR1 and CDR2 from the germline V gene are SGHAT and FQNNGV. Unmatched junction bases numbered 6, after V lost 3 bases and J lost 0 bases.